The 24 T cell receptor beta chains below were found in one sample sequenced in a study of vaccination effects on CD4 cells after COVID-19. Their cognate antigens are unknown. Measured with immunoSEQ multiplex PCR; TCRdb has only the in-frame clones, and not every one. The sample consists of nearly 30,000 clones, approximately 70% of them appearing once. Viral peptide pools were used in the ViraFEST assay to expand antigen-specific CD4+ T cells, and sequencing came afterward. Culture lasted under 13 days before CD4+ T cell isolation. As their vaccination, participants received two doses of either BNT162b2 or mRNA-1273. Sequenced material: CD4+ T cells from PBMCs cultured with HCoV-229E spike peptides, taken after COVID-19 vaccination. Source of these receptors: a human donor who received a COVID-19 vaccine.

This sequence joins TRBV30 and TRBJ2-7; D might be TRBD1 or TRBD2, each matching 5 bases. The V and J ends lost 0 bases and 8 bases respectively, with 20 bases between them. Per germline, CDR1 GTSNPN and CDR2 SVGIG (reference sequence). The CDR3 has 15 amino acids. This CDR3 reads CAWSVPGTASYKQYF. CDR3 DNA: TGTGCCTGGAGTGTACCTGGGACGGCCAGCTATAAGCAGTACTTC. The full variable domain, completed using reference TRBV30 and TRBJ2-7, is SQTIHQWPATLVQPVGSPLSLECTVEGTSNPNLYWYRQAAGRGLQLLFYSVGIGQISSEVPQNLSASRPQDRQFILSSKKLLLSDSGFYLCAWSVPGTASYKQYFGPGTRLTVT.

This sequence joins TRBV4-1 and TRBJ2-7; 9 nucleotides align to TRBD1. Unmatched junction bases numbered 9, after V lost 4 bases and J lost 5 bases. Germline V CDR1 and CDR2: MGHRA, YSYEKL. The CDR3 contains 15 residues. The CDR3 is CASSLLPDRGDEQYF. CDR3 in DNA: TGCGCCAGCAGCCTCCTCCCAGACAGGGGGGACGAGCAGTACTTC.

This chain connects TRBV6-4 to TRBJ2-1, with 10 bases fitting TRBD2. The CDR3 sequence is 14 residues long. The trim removed 5 bases at V and 6 bases at J, leaving 4 bases unmatched. The germline V gene encodes CDR1 MRHNA and CDR2 SNTAGT. The CDR3, as DNA: TGTGCCAGCAGTCTAGCGGGAGATAGCAATGAGCAGTTCTTC. This encodes CASSLAGDSNEQFF.

The V call is TRBV6-5, the J call TRBJ1-1; unclear D gene. The germline V gene encodes CDR1 MNHEY and CDR2 SVGAGI. The CDR3 consists of 16 residues. Deletions cut 2 bases from V and 0 bases from J, with 13 bases between. The CDR3 DNA reads as TGTGCCAGCAGTTACGGTGGAAAGGTTATGAACACTGAAGCTTTCTTT. Translated: CASSYGGKVMNTEAFF.

The rearrangement joins TRBV5-1 to TRBJ2-5, with 10 bases identical to TRBD2. CDR3 size: 16 residues. The junction had 11 bases not matched to a gene; V was cut back by 4 bases and J by 5 bases. The germline V gene encodes CDR1 SGHRS and CDR2 YFSETQ. The CDR3 reads CASSRETSGVGETQYF. The CDR3 DNA is TGCGCCAGCAGCCGGGAAACTAGCGGGGTAGGGGAGACCCAGTACTTC.

This clone was found a few times. The chain is built from TRBV3-1 (or the pseudogene TRBV3-2) and TRBJ1-5, with D uncertain. V lost 6 bases and J 3 bases, leaving 12 bases between the germline ends. Germline lookup yields CDR1 LGHDT and CDR2 YNNKEL (reference sequence). The CDR3 has 14 residues. CDR3 sequence (DNA): TGTGCCAGCAGGGGCAAGGAACCCAATCAGCCCCAGCATTTT. Translated: CASRGKEPNQPQHF.

The V and J genes are TRBV7-2 and TRBJ1-3, with D possibly being TRBD1 (6 bases). V was pared by 1 base and J by 2 bases, with 9 bases between. The CDR3 consists of 15 residues. CDR1 and CDR2 (germline): SGHTA, FQGNSA. For the CDR3, the DNA is TGTGCCAGCAGCTTAGTTGGGGGCCCTGGAAACACCATATATTTT. It is translated as CASSLVGGPGNTIYF.

This clone was seen a handful of times. The V and J genes are TRBV10-3 and TRBJ2-1; D is unresolved. The germline V gene encodes CDR1 ENHRY and CDR2 SYGVKD. Between the trimmed V and J ends, which lost 3 bases and 2 bases, there was a span of 11 bases. The CDR3 contains 15 residues. The CDR3 region has the DNA TGTGCCATCAGTGAAACAGAGCTGACCTACAATGAGCAGTTCTTC. This sequence encodes CAISETELTYNEQFF.

V is TRBV5-1 and J is TRBJ1-2; no firm D call. Germline values: CDR1 SGHRS, CDR2 YFSETQ. CDR3 size: 13 residues. The V gene lost 4 bases and the J gene lost 5 bases, with 12 bases spanning the gap. CDR3 amino acids: CASSDDGSYGYTF. CDR3 in DNA: TGCGCCAGCAGCGACGACGGATCTTATGGCTACACCTTC.

The chain links TRBV7-8 to TRBJ2-3; TRBD2 matches at 13 bases. Trimming at V came to 7 bases and at J to 4 bases, leaving 8 bases not matched to a gene. Germline V gives CDR1 SGHVS, CDR2 FQNEAQ. This CDR3 is 16 amino acids long. The CDR3 region has the DNA TGTGCCAGCAACAAACTAGCGGGGGGGCCCCCAGATACGCAGTATTTT. This translates into CASNKLAGGPPDTQYF.

This clone has just one count. This sequence joins TRBV4-1 and TRBJ1-2; 7 nucleotides align to TRBD1. From germline, CDR1 is MGHRA and CDR2 YSYEKL. J gave up 3 bases and V 4 bases, and 5 bases lay outside the gene matches. The CDR3 runs to 14 residues. This CDR3 is CASSRQGTYYGYTF. CDR3 nucleotide sequence: TGCGCCAGCAGCCGACAGGGAACCTACTATGGCTACACCTTC.

This clone was counted only a few times. The genes are TRBV18 and TRBJ2-7; 7 positions match TRBD1. The germline V gene has CDR1 KGHSH and CDR2 LQKENI. J lost 0 bases, V lost 4 bases, and 9 bases had no gene match. The CDR3 is 16 amino acids. The CDR3 DNA reads TGTGCCAGCTCACGTACCGGGACAGAGAGCTCCTACGAGCAGTACTTC. The encoded protein is CASSRTGTESSYEQYF.

This chain joins TRBV5-4 and TRBJ2-7; the match to TRBD1 covers 7 bases. The junction had 6 bases not matched to a gene; V was cut back by 5 bases and J by 1 base. The CDR3 spans 14 residues. Per germline, CDR1 SGHNT and CDR2 YYREEE (reference sequence). The CDR3 DNA reads TGTGCCAGCAGGACGGACAGGCCTTCCTACGAGCAGTACTTC. Encoded protein: CASRTDRPSYEQYF.

The chain couples TRBV6-5 to TRBJ1-4; tentative D call: TRBD1 (5 bases). CDR1 MNHEY and CDR2 SVGAGI come from the germline V gene. V was trimmed by 2 bases and J by 4 bases, leaving 11 bases between them. CDR3 size: 15 residues. CDR3 nucleotides: TGTGCCAGCAGTTACCCCCTCCAGGGTAATGAAAAACTGTTTTTT. Protein sequence: CASSYPLQGNEKLFF.

The V call is TRBV7-9, the J call TRBJ2-1; no clear D. CDR3 length equals 13 residues. The germline V gene encodes CDR1 SEHNR and CDR2 FQNEAQ (reference sequence). V was shortened by 4 bases and J by 8 bases, with 12 bases between the two germline ends. The CDR3 loop reads CASSSTHSDEQFF. The DNA of the CDR3 is TGTGCCAGCAGCTCGACCCACTCGGATGAGCAGTTCTTC.

There are a few counts of this clone. This chain joins TRBV16 and TRBJ1-2, with TRBD1 matching 7 bases. V gave up 4 bases and J gave up 2 bases; unmatched junction bases: 10. The CDR3 covers 16 residues. The V gene's germline CDR1 is KGHSY and CDR2 FQNENV. Here the CDR3 DNA reads TGTGCCAGCAGCCCCTACCTTGGACAGGAGAACTATGGCTACACCTTC. Residues: CASSPYLGQENYGYTF.

V and J are TRBV24-1 and TRBJ1-5; D unclear. The germline V gene encodes CDR1 KGHDR and CDR2 SFDVKD. The ends were cut back, 4 bases at V and 0 bases at J, with 9 bases in the middle. The CDR3 is 15 amino acids. The CDR3 loop reads CATSDRTDSNQPQHF. The CDR3 DNA reads as TGTGCCACCAGTGACCGCACTGATAGCAATCAGCCCCAGCATTTT.

The gene calls are TRBV9 and TRBJ2-5, with D uncertain. Trimming took off 1 base at V and 5 bases at J, with 15 bases between the two ends. Germline lookup yields CDR1 SGDLS and CDR2 YYNGEE. The CDR3 is 15 residues long. CDR3 residues: CASSVSARRSETQYF. The DNA of the CDR3 is TGTGCCAGCAGCGTAAGCGCTAGGCGGTCTGAGACCCAGTACTTC.

The J gene is TRBJ2-2, the V gene TRBV30, with a possible D match to TRBD2 (5 bases). The CDR3 sequence is 15 residues long. Trimming stripped 3 bases from V and 0 bases from J, with 11 bases between. The germline CDR1 and CDR2 sequences are GTSNPN and SVGIG (reference sequence). DNA for the CDR3: TGTGCCTGGAGCGCTCTCGGGGCGAACACCGGGGAGCTGTTTTTT. As protein: CAWSALGANTGELFF.

This rearrangement joins TRBV6-5 to TRBJ2-5, with D uncertain. The CDR3 is made up of 13 amino acids. CDR1 and CDR2 from the germline V gene are MNHEY and SVGAGI. The V and J ends lost 5 bases and 2 bases respectively, with 9 bases between them. The CDR3 sequence is CASSPPAQETQYF. CDR3 DNA sequence: TGTGCCAGCAGTCCGCCGGCACAAGAGACCCAGTACTTC.

This sequence joins TRBV5-1 and TRBJ1-1; D is perhaps TRBD1 (6 bases). The germline V gene encodes CDR1 SGHRS and CDR2 YFSETQ. The length of the CDR3 is 15 residues. Trimming shortened V by 4 bases and J by 1 base, and 14 bases separated the two germline ends. CDR3 bases: TGCGCCAGCAGCGCCCCGGGACAAAGGAACACTGAAGCTTTCTTT. The encoded protein is CASSAPGQRNTEAFF.

The chain has TRBV19 and TRBJ2-2; D is perhaps TRBD1 (5 bases). The germline gives CDR1 LNHDA, CDR2 SQIVND (reference sequence). This CDR3 spans 13 amino acids. Trimming took 4 bases from V and 9 from J, leaving 12 bases between them. The CDR3 region is CASSTRAPRELFF. DNA of the CDR3: TGTGCCAGTAGTACCAGGGCCCCGCGGGAGCTGTTTTTT.

The rearrangement links TRBV7-9 to TRBJ2-7; 7 bases are a match to TRBD1. Germline CDR1 SEHNR, CDR2 FQNEAQ (reference sequence). The CDR3 loop spans 17 amino acids. J was trimmed by 0 bases and V by 4 bases; bases with no gene match: 12. CDR3 sequence: CASSSSGTAISSYEQYF. In DNA, the CDR3 is TGTGCCAGCAGCTCGTCCGGGACAGCTATAAGCTCCTACGAGCAGTACTTC. Combining the CDR3 with reference TRBV7-9 and TRBJ2-7 gives the whole variable domain DTGVSQNPRHKITKRGQNVTFRCDPISEHNRLYWYRQTLGQGPEFLTYFQNEAQLEKSRLLSDRFSAERPKGSFSTLEIQRTEQGDSAMYLCASSSSGTAISSYEQYFGPGTRLTVT.

This chain connects TRBV21-1 to TRBJ1-5; TRBD1, as called in the table, went unchecked against the DNA. TRBV21-1 is flagged as a pseudogene. There are 19 residues in the CDR3. The CDR3 coding sequence is TGTGCCAGCAGCAAAGCCCAGGGACAGGGGCTTTTAAACAATCAGCCCCAGCATTTT. This codes for CASSKAQGQGLLNNQPQHF.